There are many counts of the clone carrying this T cell receptor (beta chain). Its matching antigen is unknown. This specimen belongs to a study of blood T cells in healthy people across ages. Study-wide results and caveats: Bulk PBMC profiling left naive and antigen-experienced comparisons inconclusive. Age advanced and TCR beta diversity per million T cells fell, roughly linearly.

The CDR3 has 14 residues. In germline, CDR1 is SGHTA, CDR2 FQGNSA. J was trimmed by 5 bases and V by 6 bases; bases with no gene match: 5. Sample-barcoded 5' priming and a J-beta primer mix drove a second PCR of roughly 6 to 12 cycles. TCRdb recomputed calls from the 5' RACE reads with MiXCR, one row per CDR3 protein. Among around 1.7 million distinct CDR3 sequences, 28% were seen once, and the ten largest hold less than 9.5%. Sequencing was performed on blood. The TCR originated in a woman aged 25 to 39 in good health. The V and J genes are TRBV7-2 and TRBJ2-4, with 9 bases that match TRBD1. CDR3 residues: CASRQNRGQNIQYF. In nucleotides, the CDR3 is TGTGCCAGCAGGCAAAACAGGGGGCAAAACATTCAGTACTTC.